Sequencing of this TCR beta chain was carried out in a study of T cell changes during pregnancy in multiple sclerosis. With 6 bases clipped from V and 0 bases from J, the junction kept 2 bases outside the gene matches. Germline V CDR1 and CDR2: MNHEY, SVGAGI. This CDR3 spans 14 amino acids. Some clones are missing from TCRdb's copy, which holds only in-frame ones; the method was immunoSEQ multiplex PCR. The top ten clones hold roughly 1.2% of a sample with around 80,000 clones, 90% to 95% of them seen once. This specimen consisted of peripheral blood, obtained in the second trimester of pregnancy. This chain uses TRBV6-5 with TRBJ2-3, with TRBD2 identical over 8 bases. The receptor was derived from a female donor with multiple sclerosis, enrolled in a pregnancy study. Here the CDR3 reads CASRASGSTDTQYF. Here the CDR3 DNA reads TGTGCCAGCAGGGCTAGCGGGAGCACAGATACGCAGTATTTT.